This T cell receptor (beta chain) was sequenced for a study of CD8 T cells in ankylosing spondylitis. Researchers built TCR beta libraries using quantitative 5'-RACE with molecular barcodes. TCRdb re-analysed the 5' RACE reads in MiXCR, keeping a single row per CDR3 protein. This sample has 100,000 to 150,000 distinct CDR3 sequences, with around 13% found just once. Germline V gene lookup returns CDR1 DFQATT and CDR2 SNEGSKA (reference sequence). Trimming pared 2 bases from V and 6 bases from J, leaving 14 bases between. This CDR3 contains 14 residues. This clonotype was seen repeatedly, ten times or more. Its antigen is currently unknown. General observations from the study: A TCR beta motif of roughly 8 highly homologous variants appeared characteristic of ankylosing spondylitis blood. There were earlier reports of some motif variants in reactive arthritis synovial fluid and blood. According to the report, clones linked to the disease were significantly enriched in matched synovial fluid samples taken from ankylosing spondylitis patients.

The clonotype originates from a female donor with ankylosing spondylitis or in good health (not recorded which). The V gene is TRBV20-1, the J gene TRBJ1-5; perhaps TRBD1 as D (5 bases). Specimen: blood, either unsorted or a sorted T cell fraction (not recorded which). CDR3 region: CSARRGTGIQPQHF. CDR3 in DNA: TGCAGTGCTAGAAGGGGTACAGGTATTCAGCCCCAGCATTTT.